The 14 T cell receptor beta chains below were found in one sample sequenced in a study of T cell responses to AZD1222 COVID-19 vaccine. Method: immunoSEQ multiplex PCR; TCRdb's copy keeps in-frame clones and lacks some. The table records under 100,000 clones, 90% of them present only once. Material: peripheral blood, obtained on day 0 of AZD1222 vaccination. These receptors all stem from an adult in good health.

V usage is TRBV7-9 and J usage is TRBJ2-5; 7 nucleotides align to TRBD2. Per germline, CDR1 SEHNR and CDR2 FQNEAQ (reference sequence). Trimming cost V 5 bases and J 0 bases; bases outside gene matches: 6. This CDR3 is 15 amino acids long. In nucleotides, the CDR3 is TGTGCCAGCAGCCGGGACTATCTCTACCAAGAGACCCAGTACTTC. As protein: CASSRDYLYQETQYF.

The gene calls are TRBV28 and TRBJ2-1, with 9 nucleotides matching TRBD2. The CDR3 length is 15 residues. Germline loops: CDR1 MDHEN, CDR2 SYDVKM. V gave up 7 bases and J gave up 0 bases; unmatched junction bases: 4. The CDR3 region is CASTGRGGSYNEQFF. The CDR3 DNA reads TGTGCCAGCACCGGGCGGGGGGGCTCCTACAATGAGCAGTTCTTC.

The chain carries TRBV9 and TRBJ2-1, with D possibly matching TRBD1 (6 bases). CDR1 SGDLS and CDR2 YYNGEE come from the germline V gene. The CDR3 runs to 16 residues. V lost 4 bases and J 3 bases, leaving 17 bases between the germline ends. The CDR3 DNA follows: TGTGCCAGCAGCCCCCGACAGGCGGATATCTACAATGAGCAGTTCTTC. Translated, it gives CASSPRQADIYNEQFF.

CDR3 in amino acids: CASSGRNYGYTF. The CDR3 DNA sequence: TGTGCCAGCAGCGGCCGTAACTATGGCTACACCTTC. The chain is built from TRBV11-3 and TRBJ1-2; unclear D gene. CDR1 and CDR2 from the germline V gene are SGHNT and YENEEA. The CDR3 covers 12 residues. Between the trimmed V and J ends, which lost 5 bases and 1 base, there was a span of 5 bases.

CDR3 bases: TGTGCCAGCAGTTTATTGGGGCGGGGAGATTATGGCTACACCTTC. This gives the protein CASSLLGRGDYGYTF. The V gene is TRBV28, the J gene TRBJ1-2; weak D call: TRBD1 (5 bases). The germline V gene encodes CDR1 MDHEN and CDR2 SYDVKM. The length of the CDR3 is 15 residues. The V end was cut by 1 base, the J end by 5 bases, with 14 bases between.

The genes are TRBV30 and TRBJ1-2, with D perhaps TRBD1 (5 bases). V lost 0 bases to trimming and J lost 7 bases, with 12 bases between them. The CDR3 is made up of 13 amino acids. CDR1 is GTSNPN and CDR2 is SVGIG in the germline V gene (reference sequence). The CDR3, as DNA: TGTGCCTGGAGTGTTGGGGGAGGGGCTGGCTACACCTTC. Translating it yields CAWSVGGGAGYTF.

This chain links TRBV3-1 (or the pseudogene TRBV3-2) with TRBJ1-5; D possibly corresponds to TRBD1 (6 bases). V lost 4 bases to trimming and J lost 4 bases, with 17 bases between them. The V gene's germline CDR1 is LGHDT and CDR2 YNNKEL (reference sequence). The CDR3 length is 16 residues. The CDR3 nucleotides are TGTGCCAGCAGCCCGGGATGGGGGGCCAATAATCAGCCCCAGCATTTT. Translated: CASSPGWGANNQPQHF.

The chain is built from TRBV2 and TRBJ1-5; no clear D gene. Trimming cost V 6 bases and J 1 base, with 7 bases left between them. This CDR3 is built from 13 residues. Germline assignment: CDR1 SNHLY and CDR2 FYNNEI. The CDR3 nucleotides read TGTGCCAGCAGACAGTCAAGCAATCAGCCCCAGCATTTT. Translating gives CASRQSSNQPQHF.

This chain links TRBV7-2 with TRBJ2-7, with D perhaps TRBD2 (5 bases). Between the trimmed V and J ends, which lost 5 bases and 6 bases, there was a span of 20 bases. Germline V CDR1 and CDR2: SGHTA, FQGNSA. CDR3 length: 15 residues. CDR3 sequence: CASSPLAAVASEQYF. Written as DNA, the CDR3 is TGTGCCAGCAGCCCCCTAGCAGCTGTAGCATCCGAGCAGTACTTC.

The chain recombines TRBV6-5 with TRBJ2-5; D is uncertain. This CDR3 has 15 residues. The germline V and J ends were trimmed by 0 bases and 2 bases, with 10 bases remaining between them. CDR1 is MNHEY, CDR2 SVGAGI, per germline. The CDR3 region is CASSYSDPVQETQYF. CDR3 nucleotide sequence: TGTGCCAGCAGTTACTCAGACCCCGTACAAGAGACCCAGTACTTC.

The V gene is TRBV12-3 or TRBV12-4, the J gene TRBJ2-1; the D is unclear. The V gene lost 3 bases and the J gene lost 7 bases, with 7 bases spanning the gap. There are 12 residues in the CDR3. CDR3 DNA: TGTGCCAGCAGTTTGGAACCTAATGAGCAGTTCTTC. It codes for CASSLEPNEQFF.

This chain joins TRBV5-3 and TRBJ1-1, with a weak D call TRBD1 (5 bases). TRBV5-3 is marked as an open reading frame, function uncertain. This CDR3 region has 18 residues. The V end lost 8 bases, the J end lost 0 bases, and 26 bases lay between the germline ends. CDR3 sequence (DNA): TGTGCCAGGGGGCCTACGCGGAGGCAGAATATGGTGAACACTGAAGCTTTCTTT. This sequence encodes CARGPTRRQNMVNTEAFF.

This chain uses TRBV6-5 with TRBJ2-7; 7 bases agree with TRBD1. The CDR3 spans 15 residues. Per the germline V gene, CDR1 is MNHEY and CDR2 is SVGAGI. The J segment lost 6 bases and the V segment lost 0 bases, leaving 8 bases of the junction unmatched. The CDR3 nucleotides read TGTGCCAGCAGTTACTCGAGCAGGGGGTTAGGCGAGCAGTACTTC. The encoded protein is CASSYSSRGLGEQYF.

This clone was counted a single time. V gene TRBV23-1 combines with J gene TRBJ2-1; D may correspond to TRBD1 or TRBD2 (5 bases each). TRBV23-1 is an ORF; its function is uncertain. The CDR3 is made up of 13 amino acids. Deletions cut 4 bases from V and 8 bases from J, with 12 bases between. CDR3 sequence reads: CASSPKRGDEQFF. CDR3 bases: TGCGCCAGCAGTCCTAAGAGAGGGGATGAGCAGTTCTTC.